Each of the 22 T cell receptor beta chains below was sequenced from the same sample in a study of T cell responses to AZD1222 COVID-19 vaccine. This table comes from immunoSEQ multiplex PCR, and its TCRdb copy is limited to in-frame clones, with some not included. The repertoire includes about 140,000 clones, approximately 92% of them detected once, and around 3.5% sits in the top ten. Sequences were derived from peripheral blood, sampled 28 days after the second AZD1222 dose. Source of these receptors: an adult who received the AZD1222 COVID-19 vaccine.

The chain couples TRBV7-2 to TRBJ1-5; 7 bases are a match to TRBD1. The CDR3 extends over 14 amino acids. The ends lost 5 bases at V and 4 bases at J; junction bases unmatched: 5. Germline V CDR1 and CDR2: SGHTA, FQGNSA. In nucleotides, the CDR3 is TGTGCCAGCAGCCCACGGACAGGTAATCAGCCCCAGCATTTT. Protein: CASSPRTGNQPQHF.

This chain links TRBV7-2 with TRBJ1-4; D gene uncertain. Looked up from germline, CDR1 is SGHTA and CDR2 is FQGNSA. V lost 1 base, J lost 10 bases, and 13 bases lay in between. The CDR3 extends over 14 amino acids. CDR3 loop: CASSLGSGWRKLFF. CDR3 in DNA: TGTGCCAGCAGCTTAGGGTCGGGTTGGCGAAAACTGTTTTTT.

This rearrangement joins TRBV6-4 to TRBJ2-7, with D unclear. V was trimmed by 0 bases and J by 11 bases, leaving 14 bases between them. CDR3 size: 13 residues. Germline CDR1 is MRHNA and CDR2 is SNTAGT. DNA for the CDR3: TGTGCCAGCAGTGACTCGCTCGACGGACCGAAGTACTTC. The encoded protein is CASSDSLDGPKYF.

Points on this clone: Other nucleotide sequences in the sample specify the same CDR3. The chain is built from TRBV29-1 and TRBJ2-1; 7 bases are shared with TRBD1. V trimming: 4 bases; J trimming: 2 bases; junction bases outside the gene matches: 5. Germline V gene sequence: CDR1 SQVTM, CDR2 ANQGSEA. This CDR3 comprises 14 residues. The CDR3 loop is CSVARGTAYNEQFF. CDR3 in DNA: TGCAGCGTTGCTCGTGGGACAGCCTACAATGAGCAGTTCTTC.

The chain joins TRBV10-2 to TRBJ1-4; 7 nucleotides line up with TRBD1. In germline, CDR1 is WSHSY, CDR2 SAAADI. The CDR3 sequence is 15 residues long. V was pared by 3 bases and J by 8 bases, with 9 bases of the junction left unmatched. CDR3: CASSDTGQRREKLFF. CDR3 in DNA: TGCGCCAGCAGTGACACGGGACAGCGGCGAGAAAAACTGTTTTTT.

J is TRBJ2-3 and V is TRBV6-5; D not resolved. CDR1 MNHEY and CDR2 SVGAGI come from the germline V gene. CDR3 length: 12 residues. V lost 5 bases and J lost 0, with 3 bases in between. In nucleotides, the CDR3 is TGTGCCAGCAGTCCAAGCACAGATACGCAGTATTTT. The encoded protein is CASSPSTDTQYF.

The CDR3 loop reads CATSRLPSSGLRGDTQYF. The CDR3 nucleotides are TGTGCCACCAGCAGACTCCCGTCTAGCGGCCTTCGGGGAGATACGCAGTATTTT. V gene TRBV15 combines with J gene TRBJ2-3; the match to TRBD2 covers 7 bases. Germline-derived CDR1 and CDR2 are LNHNV and YYDKDF (reference sequence). CDR3 length: 18 amino acids. V dropped 2 bases and J dropped 5; count of bases not matched to a gene: 16.

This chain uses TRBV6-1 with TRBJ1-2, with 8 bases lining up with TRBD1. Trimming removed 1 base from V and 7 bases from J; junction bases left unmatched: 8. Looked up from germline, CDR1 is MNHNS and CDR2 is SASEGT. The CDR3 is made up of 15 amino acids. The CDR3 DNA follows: TGTGCCAGCAGTGAAGACGACAGGGGTCGTGGTGGCTACACCTTC. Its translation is CASSEDDRGRGGYTF.

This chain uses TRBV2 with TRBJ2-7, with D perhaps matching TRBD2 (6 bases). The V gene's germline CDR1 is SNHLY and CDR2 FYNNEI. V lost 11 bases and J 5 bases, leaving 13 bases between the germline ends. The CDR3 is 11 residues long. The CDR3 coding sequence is TGTGCCCGGGGGTTGGCCAACGAGCAGTACTTC. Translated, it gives CARGLANEQYF.

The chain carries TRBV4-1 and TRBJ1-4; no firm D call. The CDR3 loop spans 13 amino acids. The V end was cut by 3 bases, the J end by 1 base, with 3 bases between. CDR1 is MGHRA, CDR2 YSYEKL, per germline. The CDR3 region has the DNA TGCGCCAGCAGCCAGGGAACTAATGAAAAACTGTTTTTT. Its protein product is CASSQGTNEKLFF.

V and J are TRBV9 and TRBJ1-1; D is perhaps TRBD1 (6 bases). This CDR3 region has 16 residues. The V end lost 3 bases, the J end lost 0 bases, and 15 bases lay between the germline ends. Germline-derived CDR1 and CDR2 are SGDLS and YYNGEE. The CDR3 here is CASSESTGPLNTEAFF. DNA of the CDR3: TGTGCCAGCAGCGAATCCACAGGGCCCCTGAACACTGAAGCTTTCTTT.

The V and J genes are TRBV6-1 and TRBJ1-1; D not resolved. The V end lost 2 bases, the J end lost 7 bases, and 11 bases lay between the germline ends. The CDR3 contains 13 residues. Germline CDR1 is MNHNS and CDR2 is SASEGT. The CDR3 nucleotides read TGTGCCAGCAGTGAAATGGACGATCTTGAAGCTTTCTTT. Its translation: CASSEMDDLEAFF.

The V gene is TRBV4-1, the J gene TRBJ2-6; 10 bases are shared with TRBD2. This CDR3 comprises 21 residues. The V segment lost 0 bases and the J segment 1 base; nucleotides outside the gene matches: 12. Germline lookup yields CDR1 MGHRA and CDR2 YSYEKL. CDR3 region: CASSQDSRTSGHTSGANVLTF. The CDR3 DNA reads TGCGCCAGCAGCCAAGATTCCAGGACTAGCGGTCATACTTCTGGGGCCAACGTCCTGACTTTC.

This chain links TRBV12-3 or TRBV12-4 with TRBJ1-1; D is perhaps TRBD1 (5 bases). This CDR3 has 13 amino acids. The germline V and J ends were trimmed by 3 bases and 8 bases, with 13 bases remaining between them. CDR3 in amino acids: CASSLTQETEAFF. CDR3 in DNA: TGTGCCAGCAGTTTGACACAGGAGACAGAAGCTTTCTTT.

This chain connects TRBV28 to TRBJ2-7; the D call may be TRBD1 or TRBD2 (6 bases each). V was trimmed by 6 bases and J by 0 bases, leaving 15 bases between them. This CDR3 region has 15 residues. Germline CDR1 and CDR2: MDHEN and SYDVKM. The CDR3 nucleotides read TGTGCCAGCAGCCCGAAGGGGGGAGCCTCCTACGAGCAGTACTTC. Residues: CASSPKGGASYEQYF.

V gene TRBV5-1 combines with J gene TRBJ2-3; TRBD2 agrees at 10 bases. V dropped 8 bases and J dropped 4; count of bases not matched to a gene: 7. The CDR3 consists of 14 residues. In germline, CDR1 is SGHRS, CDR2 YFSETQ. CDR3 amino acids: CASQAGGLSDTQYF. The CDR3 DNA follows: TGCGCCAGTCAAGCGGGAGGGCTATCAGATACGCAGTATTTT. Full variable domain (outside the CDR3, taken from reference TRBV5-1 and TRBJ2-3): KAGVTQTPRYLIKTRGQQVTLSCSPISGHRSVSWYQQTPGQGLQFLFEYFSETQRNKGNFPGRFSGRQFSNSRSEMNVSTLELGDSALYLCASQAGGLSDTQYFGPGTRLTVL.

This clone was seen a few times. CDR3 sequence (DNA): TGTGCCACCAGCAGAGAGTACCCCGGGACAATCTACGAGCAGTACTTC. This translates into CATSREYPGTIYEQYF. The chain combines TRBV15 with TRBJ2-7, with D perhaps TRBD1 (6 bases). CDR3 length: 16 residues. In germline, CDR1 is LNHNV, CDR2 YYDKDF (reference sequence). With 0 bases removed from V and 3 bases from J, the gap between germline ends came to 15 bases. Based on the CDR3 plus reference TRBV15 and TRBJ2-7, the full variable domain is DAMVIQNPRYQVTQFGKPVTLSCSQTLNHNVMYWYQQKSSQAPKLLFHYYDKDFNNEADTPDNFQSRRPNTSFCFLDIRSPGLGDTAMYLCATSREYPGTIYEQYFGPGTRLTVT.

Written as DNA, the CDR3 is TGTGCCAGCTACACACTTGGGGTAAATCAGCCCCAGCATTTT. This gives the protein CASYTLGVNQPQHF. This sequence joins TRBV28 and TRBJ1-5; no definite D call. The germline CDR1 and CDR2 sequences are MDHEN and SYDVKM. The CDR3 totals 14 residues. Trimming removed 8 bases at V and 4 bases at J, with 15 bases between.

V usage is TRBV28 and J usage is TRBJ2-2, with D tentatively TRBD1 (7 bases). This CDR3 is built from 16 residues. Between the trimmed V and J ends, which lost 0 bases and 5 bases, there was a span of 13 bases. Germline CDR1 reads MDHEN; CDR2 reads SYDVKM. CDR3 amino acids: CASSLWEEGATGELFF. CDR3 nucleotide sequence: TGTGCCAGCAGTTTATGGGAGGAGGGGGCGACCGGGGAGCTGTTTTTT.

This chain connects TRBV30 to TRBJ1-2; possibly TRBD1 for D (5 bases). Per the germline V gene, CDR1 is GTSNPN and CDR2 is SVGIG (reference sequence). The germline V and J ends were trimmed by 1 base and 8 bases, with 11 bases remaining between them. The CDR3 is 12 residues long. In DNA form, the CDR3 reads TGTGCCTGGAGTGGCAGGGTTGGGGGCTACACCTTC. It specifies CAWSGRVGGYTF.

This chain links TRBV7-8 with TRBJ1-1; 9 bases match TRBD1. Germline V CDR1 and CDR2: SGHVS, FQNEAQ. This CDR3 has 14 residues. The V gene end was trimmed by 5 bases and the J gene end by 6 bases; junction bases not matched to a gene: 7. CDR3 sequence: CASSPTRTGAEAFF. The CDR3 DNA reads TGTGCCAGCAGCCCGACCAGGACAGGGGCTGAAGCTTTCTTT.

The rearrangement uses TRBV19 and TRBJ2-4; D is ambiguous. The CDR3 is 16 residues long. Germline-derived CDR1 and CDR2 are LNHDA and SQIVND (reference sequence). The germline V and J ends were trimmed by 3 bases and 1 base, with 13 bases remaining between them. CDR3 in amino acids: CASSMGYVLAKNIQYF. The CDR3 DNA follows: TGTGCCAGTAGTATGGGTTACGTTTTGGCCAAAAACATTCAGTACTTC. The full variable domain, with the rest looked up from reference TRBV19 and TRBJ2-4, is DGGITQSPKYLFRKEGQNVTLSCEQNLNHDAMYWYRQDPGQGLRLIYYSQIVNDFQKGDIAEGYSVSREKKESFPLTVTSAQKNPTAFYLCASSMGYVLAKNIQYFGAGTRLSVL.